Each of the 30 T cell receptor beta chains below was sequenced from the same sample in a study of OX40 agonist ivuxolimab in advanced cancers. Repertoires were generated with immunoSEQ multiplex PCR, while TCRdb's copy carries only in-frame clones and drops some. The sample carries some 130,000 clones, 90% recorded once. This material consisted of CD4+ or CD8+ T cells sorted from blood, taken in a trial of the OX40 agonist ivuxolimab. The receptor source for this set is an adult with an advanced solid tumor such as melanoma, head and neck, liver or kidney cancer.

The rearrangement uses TRBV19 and TRBJ1-3, with a weak D call TRBD1 (5 bases). This CDR3 has 18 amino acids. Trimming left V 5 bases short and J 4 bases short, with 24 bases between. Germline V lookup: CDR1 LNHDA, CDR2 SQIVND (reference sequence). In DNA, the CDR3 is TGTGCCAGTAGTGCTGGGGGAAGGAGGGGAACAATGGGAAACACCATATATTTT. Its translation is CASSAGGRRGTMGNTIYF.

CDR3 sequence reads: CASSPGGLSTDTQYF. CDR3 DNA: TGTGCCAGCAGCCCCGGGGGACTTAGCACAGATACGCAGTATTTT. The rearrangement links TRBV11-3 to TRBJ2-3; possibly TRBD2 for D (6 bases). In germline, CDR1 is SGHNT, CDR2 YENEEA. The CDR3 length is 15 residues. The V and J ends lost 5 bases and 0 bases respectively, with 12 bases between them.

This clone was counted once. J is TRBJ2-5 and V is TRBV5-1; possible D gene TRBD1, 5 bases. Trimming pared 5 bases from V and 0 bases from J, leaving 11 bases between. The CDR3 spans 14 residues. Germline assignment: CDR1 SGHRS and CDR2 YFSETQ. CDR3 loop: CASRQEINQETQYF. CDR3 nucleotides: TGCGCCAGCAGACAGGAGATTAACCAAGAGACCCAGTACTTC.

The genes are TRBV19 and TRBJ2-1; TRBD2 agrees at 9 bases. Trimming at V came to 3 bases and at J to 1 base, leaving 7 bases not matched to a gene. Germline assignment: CDR1 LNHDA and CDR2 SQIVND (reference sequence). This CDR3 region has 17 residues. CDR3 amino acids: CASSMLPTSGSYNEQFF. The CDR3 DNA follows: TGTGCCAGTAGTATGCTCCCGACTAGCGGATCCTACAATGAGCAGTTCTTC.

The V and J genes are TRBV6-5 and TRBJ2-3; unclear D gene. Trimming left V 5 bases short and J 0 bases short, with 9 bases between. CDR3 length: 14 residues. Germline V lookup: CDR1 MNHEY, CDR2 SVGAGI. The CDR3 bases are TGTGCCAGCAGTAGAGGCCTGAGCACAGATACGCAGTATTTT. This translates into CASSRGLSTDTQYF.

The genes are TRBV25-1 and TRBJ1-2, with 7 bases identical to TRBD1. This CDR3 comprises 14 residues. Per the germline V gene, CDR1 is MGHDK and CDR2 is SYGVNS. V lost 4 bases, J lost 4 bases, and 6 bases stayed unmatched. CDR3 protein: CASSGQGQGYGYTF. CDR3 sequence (DNA): TGTGCCAGCAGTGGACAGGGCCAGGGCTATGGCTACACCTTC.

Comment on this clone: The same CDR3 arises from other DNA sequences in this sample as well. The gene calls are TRBV9 and TRBJ2-6; D perhaps matches TRBD1 (5 bases). This CDR3 comprises 15 residues. From germline, CDR1 is SGDLS and CDR2 YYNGEE. The germline V and J ends were trimmed by 0 bases and 1 base, with 5 bases remaining between them. The CDR3 protein is CASSVAGSGANVLTF. In DNA form, the CDR3 reads TGTGCCAGCAGCGTAGCAGGGTCTGGGGCCAACGTCCTGACTTTC. Filled out from reference TRBV9 and TRBJ2-6, the complete variable domain reads DSGVTQTPKHLITATGQRVTLRCSPRSGDLSVYWYQQSLDQGLQFLIQYYNGEERAKGNILERFSAQQFPDLHSELNLSSLELGDSALYFCASSVAGSGANVLTFGAGSRLTVL.

The chain carries TRBV18 and TRBJ2-5; D is unresolved. The germline V and J ends were trimmed by 2 bases and 3 bases, with 10 bases remaining between them. Germline V lookup: CDR1 KGHSH, CDR2 LQKENI. The CDR3 runs 14 residues. CDR3 DNA sequence: TGTGCCAGCTCACCAGGCAGTAGAAAAGAGACCCAGTACTTC. Its protein product is CASSPGSRKETQYF.

V usage is TRBV19 and J usage is TRBJ2-7, with 8 bases identical to TRBD1. Germline V CDR1 and CDR2: LNHDA, SQIVND (reference sequence). The junction had 9 bases not matched to a gene; V was cut back by 5 bases and J by 6 bases. The CDR3 sequence is 14 residues long. The CDR3 is CASSVAGTGGEQYF. CDR3 DNA sequence: TGTGCCAGTAGTGTAGCCGGGACAGGAGGCGAGCAGTACTTC.

This clone was detected once. The chain has TRBV19 and TRBJ2-7; 10 bases agree with TRBD2. The CDR3 spans 16 residues. Germline CDR1 reads LNHDA; CDR2 reads SQIVND (reference sequence). The V gene end was trimmed by 5 bases and the J gene end by 2 bases; junction bases not matched to a gene: 9. The CDR3 DNA is TGTGCCAGTAGTGACATCCGACTAGCGGGTACCTACGAGCAGTACTTC. It is translated as CASSDIRLAGTYEQYF.

This rearrangement joins TRBV7-9 to TRBJ1-2; 8 positions agree with TRBD1. CDR3 length equals 16 residues. Germline V gene lookup returns CDR1 SEHNR and CDR2 FQNEAQ (reference sequence). V dropped 3 bases and J dropped 0; count of bases not matched to a gene: 6. DNA of the CDR3: TGTGCCAGCAGCTTCTCCCTGGGACAGGCTAACTATGGCTACACCTTC. It codes for CASSFSLGQANYGYTF.

The chain is built from TRBV5-1 and TRBJ2-1; no firm D call. The CDR3 has 11 residues. V lost 3 bases to trimming and J lost 7 bases, with 5 bases between them. Per the germline V gene, CDR1 is SGHRS and CDR2 is YFSETQ. Here the CDR3 reads CASSSPNEQFF. In nucleotides, the CDR3 is TGCGCCAGCAGCTCACCTAATGAGCAGTTCTTC.

The gene calls are TRBV7-3 and TRBJ1-1; D unclear. CDR1 is SGHTA, CDR2 FQGTGA, per germline. The ends were cut back, 5 bases at V and 5 bases at J, with 6 bases in the middle. The CDR3 contains 11 residues. DNA for the CDR3: TGTGCCAGCAGCCAACGAACTGAAGCTTTCTTT. Amino acid sequence: CASSQRTEAFF.

This CDR3 reads CASSSTGPSTDTQYF. CDR3 in DNA: TGTGCCAGCAGTTCCACAGGTCCTAGCACAGATACGCAGTATTTT. The gene calls are TRBV6-5 and TRBJ2-3; perhaps TRBD1 as D (5 bases). From germline, CDR1 is MNHEY and CDR2 SVGAGI. Trimming removed 4 bases at V and 0 bases at J, with 11 bases between. The CDR3 has 15 residues.

The rearrangement links TRBV6-1 to TRBJ2-7; TRBD1 matches at 11 bases. Germline lookup yields CDR1 MNHNS and CDR2 SASEGT. The CDR3 runs to 16 residues. The J segment lost 3 bases and the V segment lost 3 bases, leaving 7 bases of the junction unmatched. The CDR3 region has the DNA TGTGCCAGCAGTGATCGGACAGGGGGCGGCCTCTACGAGCAGTACTTC. Translated, it gives CASSDRTGGGLYEQYF.

V and J are TRBV28 and TRBJ1-2; 8 bases are a match to TRBD1. Germline V gene data show CDR1 as MDHEN and CDR2 as SYDVKM. Losses at the gene ends were 5 bases for V and 5 bases for J; bases not matched to a gene: 1. This CDR3 region has 12 residues. The CDR3 region is CASSTGGYGYTF. CDR3 sequence (DNA): TGTGCCAGCAGTACAGGGGGGTATGGCTACACCTTC.

The chain carries TRBV11-2 and TRBJ2-3, with D tentatively TRBD2 (5 bases). Germline CDR1 reads SGHAT; CDR2 reads FQNNGV. The CDR3 spans 12 residues. V lost 5 bases, J lost 4 bases, and 7 bases lay in between. CDR3 amino acids: CASSPLADTQYF. DNA of the CDR3: TGTGCCAGCAGCCCACTAGCAGATACGCAGTATTTT.

In regard to this clone: The junction shows a germline mismatch at one end, possibly a read error. This chain joins TRBV7-7 and TRBJ2-3; TRBD2 might be the D (6 bases). This CDR3 is 15 amino acids long. Per the germline V gene, CDR1 is SSHAT and CDR2 is FNYEAQ (reference sequence). The CDR3 spells CASSLGLSEGDTQYF. The CDR3 DNA follows: TGTGCTAGCAGCCTCGGACTTTCGGAGGGGGATACGCAGTATTTT.

V usage is TRBV11-2 and J usage is TRBJ2-6; D is undetermined. Germline loops: CDR1 SGHAT, CDR2 FQNNGV. Deletions cut 2 bases from V and 1 base from J, with 6 bases between. The CDR3 loop spans 15 amino acids. The CDR3 DNA sequence: TGTGCCAGCAGCTTATCCGGGTCTGGGGCCAACGTCCTGACTTTC. Translated, it gives CASSLSGSGANVLTF.

This clone has more than one count but fewer than ten. The V gene is TRBV4-2, the J gene TRBJ1-1; D is unresolved. This CDR3 region has 15 residues. Between the trimmed V and J ends, which lost 6 bases and 2 bases, there was a span of 16 bases. Per the germline V gene, CDR1 is LGHNA and CDR2 is YNFKEQ. As DNA, the CDR3 is TGTGCCAGCAGACCCTACATCTTTCTAAACACTGAAGCTTTCTTT. Its protein product is CASRPYIFLNTEAFF.

The rearrangement links TRBV29-1 to TRBJ2-1; maybe TRBD1 (6 bases). Germline values: CDR1 SQVTM, CDR2 ANQGSEA. This CDR3 is built from 13 residues. The germline V and J ends were trimmed by 8 bases and 4 bases, with 15 bases remaining between them. CDR3 sequence (DNA): TGCAGCTCTCAGGGGAGCGCGTACAATGAGCAGTTCTTC. This translates into CSSQGSAYNEQFF.

The chain combines TRBV5-1 with TRBJ2-7; D unclear. Trimming pared 7 bases from V and 4 bases from J, leaving 9 bases between. The CDR3 loop spans 11 amino acids. Looked up from germline, CDR1 is SGHRS and CDR2 is YFSETQ. As DNA, the CDR3 is TGCGCCAGCCGCCTAGGGTACGAGCAGTACTTC. Its translation is CASRLGYEQYF.

The V call is TRBV5-1, the J call TRBJ2-5; D could derive from TRBD1 or TRBD2 (5 bases each). The germline V and J ends were trimmed by 4 bases and 1 base, with 14 bases remaining between them. The length of the CDR3 is 15 residues. Germline V gives CDR1 SGHRS, CDR2 YFSETQ. The CDR3 spells CASSPGKGTQETQYF. The CDR3 DNA follows: TGCGCCAGCAGCCCAGGAAAGGGGACCCAAGAGACCCAGTACTTC.

The chain uses TRBV19 and TRBJ1-5, with D uncertain. Germline V gene lookup returns CDR1 LNHDA and CDR2 SQIVND (reference sequence). This CDR3 has 15 amino acids. Trimming cost V 1 base and J 6 bases, with 13 bases left between them. The CDR3 reads CASSIGPGWGQPQHF. Written as DNA, the CDR3 is TGTGCCAGTAGTATAGGACCGGGTTGGGGTCAGCCCCAGCATTTT.

The rearrangement links TRBV21-1 to TRBJ1-2. TRBV21-1 constitutes a pseudogene. The length of the CDR3 is 11 residues. Here the CDR3 reads CASSEVRNCTF. The CDR3 DNA sequence: TGTGCCAGCAGCGAAGTAAGGAACTGCACCTTC.

This chain uses TRBV13 with TRBJ2-1, with 7 bases that match TRBD2. This CDR3 region has 16 residues. Looked up from germline, CDR1 is PRHDT and CDR2 is FYEKMQ (reference sequence). Unmatched junction bases numbered 7, after V lost 5 bases and J lost 0 bases. In DNA, the CDR3 is TGTGCCAGCAGCCCCTCCCGGGAGGCCTCCTACAATGAGCAGTTCTTC. It codes for CASSPSREASYNEQFF. Based on the CDR3 plus reference TRBV13 and TRBJ2-1, the full variable domain is AAGVIQSPRHLIKEKRETATLKCYPIPRHDTVYWYQQGPGQDPQFLISFYEKMQSDKGSIPDRFSAQQFSDYHSELNMSSLELGDSALYFCASSPSREASYNEQFFGPGTRLTVL.

The genes are TRBV7-3 and TRBJ2-4; 8 bases line up with TRBD1. V was pared by 5 bases and J by 6 bases, with 3 bases of the junction left unmatched. This CDR3 region has 13 residues. Germline values: CDR1 SGHTA, CDR2 FQGTGA. The CDR3 loop reads CASSDGQGNIQYF. The DNA of the CDR3 is TGTGCCAGCAGCGATGGACAGGGAAACATTCAGTACTTC.

The V gene is TRBV15, the J gene TRBJ2-7; D is unclear. Trimming removed 0 bases from V and 2 bases from J, with 17 bases in between. This CDR3 contains 17 residues. Germline V gives CDR1 LNHNV, CDR2 YYDKDF (reference sequence). CDR3 sequence reads: CATSRDNLRQPPYEQYF. DNA for the CDR3: TGTGCCACCAGCAGAGATAACCTCCGGCAGCCCCCCTACGAGCAGTACTTC.

This clone was counted a single time. This rearrangement joins TRBV7-2 to TRBJ2-1; no firm D call. Per germline, CDR1 SGHTA and CDR2 FQGNSA. The CDR3 sequence is 16 residues long. The ends were cut back, 2 bases at V and 0 bases at J, with 11 bases in the middle. CDR3 in DNA: TGTGCCAGCAGCTTATCGGCGGATAGCTCCTACAATGAGCAGTTCTTC. The encoded protein is CASSLSADSSYNEQFF.

This clone was seen more than once but under ten times. This chain uses TRBV30 with TRBJ1-1; D possibly corresponds to TRBD1 (6 bases). Trimming left V 1 base short and J 4 bases short, with 7 bases between. The CDR3 is 12 residues long. Germline V CDR1 and CDR2: GTSNPN, SVGIG (reference sequence). CDR3 amino acids: CAWSAGVTEAFF. The CDR3 bases are TGTGCCTGGAGTGCAGGGGTCACTGAAGCTTTCTTT.